The 32 T cell receptor beta chains below come from one sample, sequenced in a study of CD8+ T cells in alopecia areata. Sequencing used cDNA as its template, made by extracting RNA and reverse transcribing it. Generated by immunoSEQ multiplex PCR, the TCRdb table keeps only in-frame clones and is missing some. Among 250,000 to 350,000 clones, approximately 60% were seen once, and the ten largest hold about 0.93%. The sample's treatment: oral pan-JAK inhibitor, 5-10 mg twice daily. The sample consisted of CD4+ T cells sorted from blood, taken around week 53, from a patient treated with tofacitinib. These receptors were obtained from a human donor with alopecia areata.

This clone turned up a few times. The chain uses TRBV2 and TRBJ2-3; 14 bases are a match to TRBD2. V lost 8 bases to trimming and J lost 4 bases; unmatched junction nucleotides: 5. Germline V CDR1 and CDR2: SNHLY, FYNNEI. The length of the CDR3 is 15 residues. The CDR3 reads CASGTSGGRADTQYF. As DNA, the CDR3 is TGTGCCAGCGGGACTAGCGGGGGAAGAGCAGATACGCAGTATTTT.

The chain employs TRBV5-1 and TRBJ1-5; unclear D gene. Germline V CDR1 and CDR2: SGHRS, YFSETQ. The CDR3 contains 15 residues. Between the trimmed V and J ends, which lost 0 bases and 2 bases, there was a span of 9 bases. The CDR3 loop is CASSLGATGNQPQHF. Here the CDR3 DNA reads TGCGCCAGCAGCTTGGGTGCGACGGGCAATCAGCCCCAGCATTTT.

This clone was counted between two and nine times. A junction end diverges from the germline sequence, so it may reflect a read error. The chain links TRBV7-7 to TRBJ2-1, with 9 nucleotides matching TRBD1. The CDR3 spans 15 residues. The germline CDR1 and CDR2 sequences are SSHAT and FNYEAQ (reference sequence). DNA of the CDR3: TGTGCTAGCAGCTTATCACAGGGGGCTTACAATGAGCAGTTCTTC. It specifies CASSLSQGAYNEQFF.

This clone came up a few times. The gene calls are TRBV10-3 and TRBJ2-7; D ambiguous. V dropped 4 bases and J dropped 5 bases, with 9 bases sitting between them. The length of the CDR3 is 12 residues. Germline V gene sequence: CDR1 ENHRY, CDR2 SYGVKD. The chain's CDR3 is CAISGVRNEQYF. The CDR3 DNA reads as TGTGCCATCAGTGGAGTCAGGAACGAGCAGTACTTC.

This sequence joins TRBV2 and TRBJ2-2; TRBD2 is a possible D gene (6 bases). Trimming shortened V by 0 bases and J by 3 bases, and 11 bases separated the two germline ends. This CDR3 comprises 16 residues. Germline assignment: CDR1 SNHLY and CDR2 FYNNEI. CDR3 bases: TGTGCCAGCAGTGAAGCCGTCTGGGGGGACACCGGGGAGCTGTTTTTT. It codes for CASSEAVWGDTGELFF.

This clone was detected a few times. The chain has TRBV5-1 and TRBJ1-6; D is unresolved. The germline V gene encodes CDR1 SGHRS and CDR2 YFSETQ. V was pared by 0 bases and J by 8 bases, with 6 bases between. CDR3 length equals 13 residues. CDR3 nucleotides: TGCGCCAGCAGCTTGGGGGCGGATTCACCCCTCCACTTT. Amino acid sequence: CASSLGADSPLHF.

The CDR3 DNA follows: TGTGCCACCAAGGACGGGTCCGTACATGGCGAGCAGTACTTC. Translating it yields CATKDGSVHGEQYF. The rearrangement uses TRBV6-6 and TRBJ2-7; D gene ambiguous. The CDR3 consists of 14 residues. Germline V gene data show CDR1 as MNHNY and CDR2 as SVGAGI (reference sequence). Trimming cost V 10 bases and J 6 bases, with 22 bases left between them.

The V and J genes are TRBV7-2 and TRBJ1-1; a weak D match, TRBD1 (6 bases). The CDR3 extends over 18 amino acids. Germline loops: CDR1 SGHTA, CDR2 FQGNSA. The ends were cut back, 5 bases at V and 8 bases at J, with 30 bases in the middle. The CDR3 bases are TGTGCCAGCAGCCTGGCGGGGGCGGCAGGGACCACGAGTAGGGAAGCTTTCTTT. Translating gives CASSLAGAAGTTSREAFF. The variable domain in full, completed from reference TRBV7-2 and TRBJ1-1, reads GAGVSQSPSNKVTEKGKDVELRCDPISGHTALYWYRQSLGQGLEFLIYFQGNSAPDKSGLPSDRFSAERTGGSVSTLTIQRTQQEDSAVYLCASSLAGAAGTTSREAFFGQGTRLTVV.

This clone was seen a few times. The chain links TRBV19 to TRBJ1-5; D perhaps matches TRBD1 (5 bases). V shed 3 bases and J shed 6 bases, with 15 bases lying between them. Per germline, CDR1 LNHDA and CDR2 SQIVND (reference sequence). The CDR3 sequence is 15 residues long. In DNA, the CDR3 is TGTGCCAGTAGTATTGGGGCCGGTAACAGTCAGCCCCAGCATTTT. Its translation is CASSIGAGNSQPQHF.

The sample holds a few counts of this clone. Here the CDR3 DNA reads TGTGCCAGCAGCTCGAATAGCGGGGGGCTGGGAGATACGCAGTATTTT. Translating gives CASSSNSGGLGDTQYF. The J gene is TRBJ2-3, the V gene TRBV7-8; 10 nucleotides match TRBD2. J gave up 5 bases and V 4 bases, and 9 bases lay outside the gene matches. CDR1 is SGHVS and CDR2 is FQNEAQ in the germline V gene. The CDR3 is made up of 16 amino acids.

The chain joins TRBV9 to TRBJ2-5; a possible D gene is TRBD2 (6 bases). The germline V gene has CDR1 SGDLS and CDR2 YYNGEE. The V gene lost 1 base and the J gene lost 6 bases, with 13 bases spanning the gap. This CDR3 comprises 14 residues. Here the CDR3 reads CASSVTMEGKTQYF. The DNA for the CDR3 is TGTGCCAGCAGCGTAACCATGGAGGGGAAGACCCAGTACTTC. The full variable domain, its missing parts supplied by reference TRBV9 and TRBJ2-5, is DSGVTQTPKHLITATGQRVTLRCSPRSGDLSVYWYQQSLDQGLQFLIQYYNGEERAKGNILERFSAQQFPDLHSELNLSSLELGDSALYFCASSVTMEGKTQYFGPGTRLLVL.

This chain links TRBV27 with TRBJ1-6, with D perhaps matching TRBD1 (5 bases). Deletions cut 2 bases from V and 13 bases from J, with 18 bases between. This CDR3 has 15 residues. The germline CDR1 and CDR2 sequences are MNHEY and SMNVEV (reference sequence). The CDR3 DNA sequence: TGTGCCAGCAGTTTAGAGTGGAGGGGAAACAGGCCCCTCCACTTT. This translates into CASSLEWRGNRPLHF.

The chain recombines TRBV25-1 with TRBJ2-7, with 13 bases lining up with TRBD2. CDR1 MGHDK and CDR2 SYGVNS come from the germline V gene. The V and J ends lost 1 base and 7 bases, in that order; junction bases with no gene match: 10. The CDR3 is 17 residues long. CDR3 sequence: CASSEFLGTSGDGEQYF. The CDR3 DNA reads as TGTGCCAGCAGTGAATTTCTCGGGACTAGCGGGGACGGTGAGCAGTACTTC.

V usage is TRBV7-9 and J usage is TRBJ1-2; D remains ambiguous. V shed 5 bases and J shed 7 bases, with 8 bases lying between them. This CDR3 contains 11 residues. Germline V gene lookup returns CDR1 SEHNR and CDR2 FQNEAQ (reference sequence). The CDR3 protein is CASSRLAGYTF. The CDR3 DNA is TGTGCCAGCAGCCGGTTGGCTGGCTACACCTTC.

The rearrangement joins TRBV9 to TRBJ2-6; D possibly corresponds to TRBD1 (6 bases). In germline, CDR1 is SGDLS, CDR2 YYNGEE. The CDR3 has 16 amino acids. Trimming pared 4 bases from V and 3 bases from J, leaving 14 bases between. The CDR3 sequence is CASSLSEGVGANVLTF. The CDR3 nucleotides are TGTGCCAGCAGCCTCTCTGAGGGGGTTGGGGCCAACGTCCTGACTTTC.

Note on this clone: This same CDR3 is encoded by further DNA sequences in the sample. The gene calls are TRBV20-1 and TRBJ2-7; unclear D gene. V gave up 3 bases and J gave up 2 bases, with 5 bases separating them. The CDR3 runs to 11 residues. CDR1 is DFQATT and CDR2 is SNEGSKA in the germline V gene (reference sequence). The CDR3 reads CSARGAYEQYF. The CDR3, as DNA: TGCAGTGCTAGGGGCGCCTACGAGCAGTACTTC.

This rearrangement joins TRBV18 to TRBJ1-2, with a weak D call TRBD1 (6 bases). V shed 3 bases and J shed 2 bases, with 10 bases lying between them. Germline V gives CDR1 KGHSH, CDR2 LQKENI. The CDR3 is 14 amino acids. The CDR3 bases are TGTGCCAGCTCACCCGGACAGCTAAACTATGGCTACACCTTC. This gives the protein CASSPGQLNYGYTF.

V gene TRBV5-1 combines with J gene TRBJ2-2; D uncertain. V was trimmed by 3 bases and J by 8 bases, leaving 8 bases between them. In germline, CDR1 is SGHRS, CDR2 YFSETQ. The CDR3 runs 12 residues. The CDR3 spells CASSSDWGELFF. The CDR3 bases are TGCGCCAGCAGCTCTGATTGGGGGGAGCTGTTTTTT.

The rearrangement uses TRBV29-1 and TRBJ1-1; D might be TRBD1 (6 bases). Trimming cost V 3 bases and J 7 bases, with 15 bases left between them. CDR1 and CDR2 (germline): SQVTM, ANQGSEA. This CDR3 is 13 amino acids long. CDR3 loop: CSVEIGGHSEAFF. The CDR3 region has the DNA TGCAGCGTTGAGATCGGGGGCCACAGTGAAGCTTTCTTT.

The rearrangement joins TRBV10-3 to TRBJ2-2, with a possible D match to TRBD1 (5 bases). Between the trimmed V and J ends, which lost 7 bases and 3 bases, there was a span of 12 bases. Germline CDR1 reads ENHRY; CDR2 reads SYGVKD. This CDR3 has 14 amino acids. The CDR3 loop is CAIKGLEDTGELFF. The CDR3 DNA sequence: TGTGCCATCAAGGGGCTAGAGGACACCGGGGAGCTGTTTTTT.

This clone was detected only a few times. J is TRBJ2-5 and V is TRBV7-3, with a possible D match to TRBD1 (6 bases). This CDR3 has 15 amino acids. Germline loops: CDR1 SGHTA, CDR2 FQGTGA. Trimming shortened V by 0 bases and J by 4 bases, and 12 bases separated the two germline ends. The CDR3 nucleotides are TGTGCCAGCAGCTTAACCCCAGGGGCGGGAGAGACCCAGTACTTC. This codes for CASSLTPGAGETQYF.

The chain joins TRBV29-1 to TRBJ2-5; D is possibly TRBD2 (6 bases). The CDR3 length is 12 residues. Germline V gene lookup returns CDR1 SQVTM and CDR2 ANQGSEA. V lost 7 bases and J lost 10, with 19 bases in between. The CDR3 nucleotides are TGCAGCGCTTTGGGGAGGCAAGAGGTCCAGTACTTC. Its protein is CSALGRQEVQYF.

The rearrangement uses TRBV30 and TRBJ2-3, with D hard to call. The CDR3 is 13 residues long. Germline CDR1 reads GTSNPN; CDR2 reads SVGIG (reference sequence). Trimming pared 2 bases from V and 6 bases from J, leaving 12 bases between. The CDR3 bases are TGTGCCTGGAGTCAACTCCTGGGGGATACGCAGTATTTT. Amino acids: CAWSQLLGDTQYF.

This clone was seen more than once but under ten times. The chain employs TRBV19 and TRBJ1-2, with 8 bases fitting TRBD1. CDR1 LNHDA and CDR2 SQIVND come from the germline V gene (reference sequence). CDR3 length: 13 amino acids. V shed 5 bases, J shed 7 bases, and the junction held 6 bases outside the gene matches. The CDR3 coding sequence is TGTGCCAGTAGTCTTGGACAGGGTGGTGGCTACACCTTC. As protein: CASSLGQGGGYTF.

The CDR3 region has the DNA TGTGCCAGCAGCTTAGGACAGGGGAACTCCTACGAGCAGTACTTC. Its translation is CASSLGQGNSYEQYF. The genes are TRBV7-6 and TRBJ2-7; 8 bases agree with TRBD1. CDR3 length: 15 residues. From germline, CDR1 is SGHVS and CDR2 FNYEAQ. Losses at the gene ends were 1 base for V and 0 bases for J; bases not matched to a gene: 2.

This chain uses TRBV9 with TRBJ2-5, with D perhaps TRBD2 (6 bases). The CDR3 runs 15 residues. Germline CDR1 SGDLS, CDR2 YYNGEE. V lost 3 bases, J lost 0 bases, and 12 bases lay in between. The CDR3 bases are TGTGCCAGCAGCGCCCGTGGGGGGAACCAAGAGACCCAGTACTTC. This translates into CASSARGGNQETQYF.

The chain combines TRBV30 with TRBJ1-4; the D gene is possibly TRBD1 (6 bases). Germline V CDR1 and CDR2: GTSNPN, SVGIG (reference sequence). The CDR3 is 12 amino acids. V lost 3 bases and J 10 bases, leaving 12 bases between the germline ends. The DNA for the CDR3 is TGTGCCTGGAGACAGGGAGAAGGAAAACTGTTTTTT. Its protein product is CAWRQGEGKLFF. Filled out from reference TRBV30 and TRBJ1-4, the complete variable domain reads SQTIHQWPATLVQPVGSPLSLECTVEGTSNPNLYWYRQAAGRGLQLLFYSVGIGQISSEVPQNLSASRPQDRQFILSSKKLLLSDSGFYLCAWRQGEGKLFFGSGTQLSVL.

The chain couples TRBV29-1 to TRBJ2-7; weak D call: TRBD1 (6 bases). This CDR3 is built from 13 residues. V gave up 6 bases and J gave up 4 bases, with 16 bases separating them. The germline CDR1 and CDR2 sequences are SQVTM and ANQGSEA. CDR3 DNA sequence: TGCAGCGTCGAACAGGGTGTTACTTACGAGCAGTACTTC. Its protein is CSVEQGVTYEQYF.

CDR3 protein: CASSRGASSYEQYF. The CDR3 nucleotides are TGTGCCAGCAGCCGGGGGGCGTCGTCCTACGAGCAGTACTTC. The chain employs TRBV7-8 and TRBJ2-7, with TRBD2 as a possible D gene (7 bases). Germline CDR1 is SGHVS and CDR2 is FQNEAQ. The CDR3 loop spans 14 amino acids. V was pared by 5 bases and J by 1 base, with 12 bases between.

This clone was picked up a small number of times. The V gene is TRBV7-9, the J gene TRBJ2-1; the D is unclear. The length of the CDR3 is 10 residues. Looked up from germline, CDR1 is SEHNR and CDR2 is FQNEAQ (reference sequence). Trimming left V 5 bases short and J 10 bases short, with 6 bases between. CDR3 DNA: TGTGCCAGCAGCATTCGCGAGCAGTTCTTC. Translating it yields CASSIREQFF.

This clone was observed a few times. The CDR3 loop reads CASSSPPARGAFF. The DNA for the CDR3 is TGTGCCAGCAGCTCCCCCCCAGCCCGGGGAGCTTTCTTT. This rearrangement joins TRBV11-2 to TRBJ1-1; no definite D call. Germline CDR1 is SGHAT and CDR2 is FQNNGV. This CDR3 comprises 13 residues. V shed 4 bases and J shed 10 bases, with 16 bases lying between them. Variable domain in full (rest from reference TRBV11-2 and TRBJ1-1): EAGVAQSPRYKIIEKRQSVAFWCNPISGHATLYWYQQILGQGPKLLIQFQNNGVVDDSQLPKDRFSAERLKGVDSTLKIQPAKLEDSAVYLCASSSPPARGAFFGQGTRLTVV.

The chain uses TRBV29-1 and TRBJ1-2, with D maybe TRBD1 (5 bases). This CDR3 has 13 amino acids. V lost 6 bases, J lost 4 bases, and 15 bases lay in between. Looked up from germline, CDR1 is SQVTM and CDR2 is ANQGSEA. This CDR3 is CSVDRGDPYGYTF. The DNA for the CDR3 is TGCAGCGTCGATCGAGGGGATCCCTATGGCTACACCTTC.